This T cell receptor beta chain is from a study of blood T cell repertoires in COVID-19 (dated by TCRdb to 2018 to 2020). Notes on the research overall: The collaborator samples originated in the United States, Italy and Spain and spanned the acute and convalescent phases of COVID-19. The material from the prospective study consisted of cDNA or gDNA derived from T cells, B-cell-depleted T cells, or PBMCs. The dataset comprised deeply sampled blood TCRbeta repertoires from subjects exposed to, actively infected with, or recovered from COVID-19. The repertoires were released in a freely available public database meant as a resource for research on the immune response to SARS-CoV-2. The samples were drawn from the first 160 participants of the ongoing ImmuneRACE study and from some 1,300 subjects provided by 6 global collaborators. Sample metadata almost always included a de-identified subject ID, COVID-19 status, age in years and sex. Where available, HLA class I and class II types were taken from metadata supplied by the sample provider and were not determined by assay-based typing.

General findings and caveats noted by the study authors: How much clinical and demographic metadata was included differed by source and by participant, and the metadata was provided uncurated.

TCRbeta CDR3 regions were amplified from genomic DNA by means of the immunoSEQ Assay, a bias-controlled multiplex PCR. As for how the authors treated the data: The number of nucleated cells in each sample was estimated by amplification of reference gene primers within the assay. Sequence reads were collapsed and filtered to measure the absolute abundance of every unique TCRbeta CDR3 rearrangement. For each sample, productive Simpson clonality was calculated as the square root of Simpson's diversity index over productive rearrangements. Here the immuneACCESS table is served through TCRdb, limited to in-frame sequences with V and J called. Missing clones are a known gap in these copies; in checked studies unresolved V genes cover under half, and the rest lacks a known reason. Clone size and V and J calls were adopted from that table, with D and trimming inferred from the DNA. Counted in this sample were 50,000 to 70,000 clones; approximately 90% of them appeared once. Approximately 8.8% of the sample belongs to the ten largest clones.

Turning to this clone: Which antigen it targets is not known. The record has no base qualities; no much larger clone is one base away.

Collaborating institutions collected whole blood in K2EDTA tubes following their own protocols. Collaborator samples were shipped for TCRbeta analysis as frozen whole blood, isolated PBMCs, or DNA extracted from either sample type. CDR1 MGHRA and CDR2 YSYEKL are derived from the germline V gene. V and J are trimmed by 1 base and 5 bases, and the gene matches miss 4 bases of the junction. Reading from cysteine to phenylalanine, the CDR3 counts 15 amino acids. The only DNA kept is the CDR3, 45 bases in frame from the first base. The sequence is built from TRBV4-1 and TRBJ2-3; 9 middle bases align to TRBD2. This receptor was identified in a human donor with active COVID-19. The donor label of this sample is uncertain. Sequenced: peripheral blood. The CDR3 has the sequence CASSQGSGRLDTQYF. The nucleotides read TGCGCCAGCAGCCAAGGTAGCGGGAGACTAGATACGCAGTATTTT.